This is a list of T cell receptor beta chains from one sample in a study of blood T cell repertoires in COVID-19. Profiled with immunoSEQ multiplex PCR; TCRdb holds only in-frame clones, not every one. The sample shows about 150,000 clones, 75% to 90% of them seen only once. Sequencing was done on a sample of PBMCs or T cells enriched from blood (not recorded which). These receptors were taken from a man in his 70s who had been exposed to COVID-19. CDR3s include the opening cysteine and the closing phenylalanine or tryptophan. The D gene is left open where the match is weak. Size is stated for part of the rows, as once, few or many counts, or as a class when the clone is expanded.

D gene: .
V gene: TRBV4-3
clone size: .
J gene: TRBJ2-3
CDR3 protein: CASSQELAYTDTQYF
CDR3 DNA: TGCGCCAGCAGCCAAGAGTTGGCATACACAGATACGCAGTATTTT

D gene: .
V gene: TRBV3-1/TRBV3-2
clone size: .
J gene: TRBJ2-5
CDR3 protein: CASSQFGVQETQYF
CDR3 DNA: TGTGCCAGCAGCCAATTCGGGGTTCAAGAGACCCAGTACTTC

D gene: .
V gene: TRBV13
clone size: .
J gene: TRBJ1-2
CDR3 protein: CASSLGGTSANYGYTF
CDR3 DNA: TGTGCCAGCAGCCTAGGGGGGACAAGTGCGAACTATGGCTACACCTTC

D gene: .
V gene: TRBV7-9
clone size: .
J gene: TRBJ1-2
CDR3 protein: CASSSLGGAGGYTF
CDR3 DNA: TGTGCCAGCAGCTCCCTCGGGGGGGCCGGAGGCTACACCTTC

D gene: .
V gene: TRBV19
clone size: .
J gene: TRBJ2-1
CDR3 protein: CASSSLANEQFF
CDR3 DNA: TGTGCCAGTAGTAGTTTAGCCAATGAGCAGTTCTTC

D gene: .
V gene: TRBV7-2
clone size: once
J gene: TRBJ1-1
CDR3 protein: CASSLDSNTEAFF
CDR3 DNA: TGTGCCAGCAGCTTGGACAGTAACACTGAAGCTTTCTTT

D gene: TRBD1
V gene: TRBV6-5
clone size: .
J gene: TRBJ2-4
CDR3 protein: CASSFTTGGRKNIQYF
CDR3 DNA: TGTGCCAGCAGTTTTACGACAGGGGGGCGCAAAAACATTCAGTACTTC

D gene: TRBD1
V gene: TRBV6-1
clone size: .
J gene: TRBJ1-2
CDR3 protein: CASSEALRTGYGYTF
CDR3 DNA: TGTGCCAGCAGTGAAGCGCTTCGGACAGGGTATGGCTACACCTTC

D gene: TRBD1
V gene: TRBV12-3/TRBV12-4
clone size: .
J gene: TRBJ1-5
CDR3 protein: CASSRRGNQPQHF
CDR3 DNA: TGTGCCAGCAGCCGCAGGGGGAATCAGCCCCAGCATTTT

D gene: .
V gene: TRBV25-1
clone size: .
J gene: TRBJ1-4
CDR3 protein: CASRDSLGEKLFF
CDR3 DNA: TGTGCCAGCAGAGACAGTTTAGGCGAAAAACTGTTTTTT

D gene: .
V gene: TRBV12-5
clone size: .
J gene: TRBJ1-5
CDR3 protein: CASGSTGPPQHF
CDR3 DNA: TGTGCTAGTGGCTCTACAGGGCCGCCCCAGCATTTT

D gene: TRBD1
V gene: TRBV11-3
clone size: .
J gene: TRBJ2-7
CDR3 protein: CASSSGQGESYEQYF
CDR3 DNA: TGTGCCAGCAGCTCGGGACAGGGGGAATCCTACGAGCAGTACTTC

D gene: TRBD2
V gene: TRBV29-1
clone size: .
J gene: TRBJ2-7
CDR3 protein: CSVPSGSGTYEQYF
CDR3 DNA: TGCAGCGTTCCATCAGGGAGCGGGACCTACGAGCAGTACTTC

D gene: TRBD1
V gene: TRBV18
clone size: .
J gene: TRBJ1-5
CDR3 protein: CASSQTGGQVNQPQHF
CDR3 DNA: TGTGCCAGCTCGCAGACAGGGGGACAGGTCAATCAGCCCCAGCATTTT

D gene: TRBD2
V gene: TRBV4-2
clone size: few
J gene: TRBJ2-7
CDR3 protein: CASSQGTASGYEQYF
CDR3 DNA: TGTGCCAGCAGCCAAGGGACCGCTAGCGGCTACGAGCAGTACTTC

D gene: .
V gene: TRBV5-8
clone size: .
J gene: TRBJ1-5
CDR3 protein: CASSFEGSENQPQHF
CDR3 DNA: TGTGCCAGCAGCTTTGAGGGCTCGGAGAATCAGCCCCAGCATTTT

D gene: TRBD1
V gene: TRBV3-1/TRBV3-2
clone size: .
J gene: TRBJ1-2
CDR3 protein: CASSLRGLNYGYTF
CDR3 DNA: TGTGCCAGCAGCCTCAGGGGGCTTAACTATGGCTACACCTTC

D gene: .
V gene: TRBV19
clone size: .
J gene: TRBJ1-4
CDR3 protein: CASMALSLRGEKLFF
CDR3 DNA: TGTGCCAGTATGGCCCTCTCTCTTCGGGGTGAAAAACTGTTTTTT

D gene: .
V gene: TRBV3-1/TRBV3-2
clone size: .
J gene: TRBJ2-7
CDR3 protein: CASSPQASYEQYF
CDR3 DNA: TGTGCCAGCAGTCCACAGGCCTCCTACGAGCAGTACTTC

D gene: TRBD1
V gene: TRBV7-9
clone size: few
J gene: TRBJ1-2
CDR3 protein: CASSPRDRDTNYGYTF
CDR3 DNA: TGTGCCAGCAGCCCTCGGGACAGGGATACTAACTATGGCTACACCTTC

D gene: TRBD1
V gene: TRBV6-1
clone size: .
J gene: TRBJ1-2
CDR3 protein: CASSEMGQGPYTF
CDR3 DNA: TGTGCCAGCAGTGAGATGGGACAGGGACCTTACACCTTC

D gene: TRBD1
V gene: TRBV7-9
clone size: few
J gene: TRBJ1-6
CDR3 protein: CASSLARQGYYSPLHF
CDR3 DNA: TGTGCCAGCAGCTTAGCTCGACAGGGGTATTATTCACCCCTCCACTTT

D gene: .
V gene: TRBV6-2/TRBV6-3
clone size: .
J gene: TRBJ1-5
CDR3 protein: CASSRDINQPQHF
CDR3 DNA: TGTGCCAGCAGTAGGGACATCAATCAGCCCCAGCATTTT

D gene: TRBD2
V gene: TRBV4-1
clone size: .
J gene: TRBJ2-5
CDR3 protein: CASSQDGTRGETQYF
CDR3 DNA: TGCGCCAGCAGCCAAGACGGGACTAGGGGCGAGACCCAGTACTTC

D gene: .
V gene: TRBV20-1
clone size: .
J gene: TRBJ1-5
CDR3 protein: CSASRFPDNQPQHF
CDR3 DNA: TGCAGTGCTAGTCGGTTCCCTGACAATCAGCCCCAGCATTTT

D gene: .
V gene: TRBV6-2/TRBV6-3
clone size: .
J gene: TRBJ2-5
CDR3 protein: CASSLPLRVGGTQYF
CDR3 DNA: TGTGCCAGCAGTCTCCCCTTGAGAGTCGGGGGGACCCAGTACTTC

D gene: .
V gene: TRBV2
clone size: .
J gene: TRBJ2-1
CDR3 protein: CASSARLGDNEQFF
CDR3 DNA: TGTGCCAGCAGCGCCAGACTAGGGGACAATGAGCAGTTCTTC

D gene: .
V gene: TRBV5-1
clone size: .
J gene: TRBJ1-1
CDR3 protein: CASSPGADRPYTEAFF
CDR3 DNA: TGCGCCAGCAGCCCAGGAGCCGACAGGCCCTACACTGAAGCTTTCTTT

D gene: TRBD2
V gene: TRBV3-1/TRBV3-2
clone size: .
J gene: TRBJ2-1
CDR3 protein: CASKRGLAGAYNEQFF
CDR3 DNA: TGTGCCAGCAAAAGGGGCCTAGCGGGAGCCTACAATGAGCAGTTCTTC

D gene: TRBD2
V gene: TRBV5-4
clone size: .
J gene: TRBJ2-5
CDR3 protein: CASSVTSGGALETQYF
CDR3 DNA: TGTGCCAGCAGCGTGACTAGCGGGGGGGCCCTGGAGACCCAGTACTTC

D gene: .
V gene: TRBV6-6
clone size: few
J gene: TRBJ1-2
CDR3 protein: CASSLAESGYTF
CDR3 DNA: TGTGCCAGCAGTCTGGCTGAAAGTGGCTACACCTTC

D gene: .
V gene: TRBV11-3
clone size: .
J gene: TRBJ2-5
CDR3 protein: CASSLGQKETQYF
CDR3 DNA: TGTGCCAGCAGCTTAGGCCAGAAAGAGACCCAGTACTTC

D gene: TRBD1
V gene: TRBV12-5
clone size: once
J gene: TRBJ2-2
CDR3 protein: CASGFVDWTGRTGELFF
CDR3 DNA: TGTGCTAGTGGTTTTGTCGACTGGACAGGTCGTACCGGGGAGCTGTTTTTT

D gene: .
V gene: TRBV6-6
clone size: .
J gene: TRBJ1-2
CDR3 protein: CASSPLYGSGGYTF
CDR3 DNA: TGTGCCAGCAGTCCCCTTTATGGGTCGGGAGGCTACACCTTC

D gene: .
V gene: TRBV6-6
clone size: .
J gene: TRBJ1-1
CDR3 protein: CASSPLSLGEAFF
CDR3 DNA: TGTGCCAGCAGCCCCCTATCTTTGGGCGAAGCTTTCTTT

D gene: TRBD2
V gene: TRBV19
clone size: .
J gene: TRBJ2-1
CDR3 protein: CASSSGTSDNNEQFF
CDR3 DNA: TGTGCCAGTAGTTCCGGGACTAGCGACAACAATGAGCAGTTCTTC

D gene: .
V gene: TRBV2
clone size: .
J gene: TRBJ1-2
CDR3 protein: CASSGEDRTYGYTF
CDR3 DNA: TGTGCCAGCAGTGGGGAAGACAGAACCTATGGCTACACCTTC

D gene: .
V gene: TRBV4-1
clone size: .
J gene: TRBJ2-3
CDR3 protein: CASSQEQGTDTQYF
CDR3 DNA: TGCGCCAGCAGCCAAGAACAGGGCACAGATACGCAGTATTTT

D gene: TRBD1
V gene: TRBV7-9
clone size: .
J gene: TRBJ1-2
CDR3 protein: CASSPAIRTGGLRGYTF
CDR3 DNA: TGTGCCAGCAGCCCGGCCATTAGGACAGGGGGCCTGAGGGGCTACACCTTC

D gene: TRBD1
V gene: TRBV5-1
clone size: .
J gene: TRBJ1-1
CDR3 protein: CASSFFQGASTEAFF
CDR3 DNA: TGCGCCAGCAGCTTCTTCCAGGGGGCGAGTACTGAAGCTTTCTTT

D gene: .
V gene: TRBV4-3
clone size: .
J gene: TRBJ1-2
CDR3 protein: CASSQDRGGPIYGYTF
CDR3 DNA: TGCGCCAGCAGCCAAGATCGAGGCGGGCCAATCTATGGCTACACCTTC

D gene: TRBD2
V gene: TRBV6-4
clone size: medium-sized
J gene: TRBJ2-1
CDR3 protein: CASSVSGTSGSHEQFF
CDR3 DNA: TGTGCCAGCAGTGTCTCGGGGACTAGCGGGAGCCATGAGCAGTTCTTC

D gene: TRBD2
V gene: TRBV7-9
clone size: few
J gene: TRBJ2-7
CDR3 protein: CASTPGGEQYF
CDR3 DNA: TGTGCCAGCACCCCGGGGGGTGAGCAGTACTTC

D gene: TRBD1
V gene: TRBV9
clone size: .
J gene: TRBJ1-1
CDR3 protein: CASSVRDRGQGEAFF
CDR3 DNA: TGTGCCAGCAGCGTGAGGGACAGGGGGCAGGGTGAAGCTTTCTTT